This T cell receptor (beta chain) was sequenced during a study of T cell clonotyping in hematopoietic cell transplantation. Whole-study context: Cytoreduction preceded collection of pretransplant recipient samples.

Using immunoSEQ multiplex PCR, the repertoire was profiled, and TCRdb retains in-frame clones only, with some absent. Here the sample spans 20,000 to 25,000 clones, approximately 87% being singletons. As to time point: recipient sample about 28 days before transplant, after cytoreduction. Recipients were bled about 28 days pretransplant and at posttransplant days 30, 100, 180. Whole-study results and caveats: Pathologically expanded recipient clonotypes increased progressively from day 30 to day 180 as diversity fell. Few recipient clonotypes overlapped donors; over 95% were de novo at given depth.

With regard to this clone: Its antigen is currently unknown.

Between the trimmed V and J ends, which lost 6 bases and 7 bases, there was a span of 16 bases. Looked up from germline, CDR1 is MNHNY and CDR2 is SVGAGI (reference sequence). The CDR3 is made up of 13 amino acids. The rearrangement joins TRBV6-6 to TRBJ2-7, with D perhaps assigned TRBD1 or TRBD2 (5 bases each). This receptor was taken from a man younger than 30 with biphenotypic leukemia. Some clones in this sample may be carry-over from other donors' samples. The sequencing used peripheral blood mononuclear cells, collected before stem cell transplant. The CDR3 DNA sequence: TGTGCCAGCAGACCCGGGACCCGGGGAGAGCAGTACTTC. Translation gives CASRPGTRGEQYF.